These T cell receptor beta chains were read from a single sample in a study of cytomegalovirus exposure and HLA in healthy donors. Generated by immunoSEQ multiplex PCR, the TCRdb table keeps only in-frame clones and is missing some. Of some 190,000 clones in the sample, about 86% were seen once. Sequenced: PBMCs. All receptors come from a man in his forties in good health and CMV-seropositive. Each CDR3 is given without its conserved first and last residue. The order of the fields is J gene, V gene, CDR3 protein.

TRBJ2-1	TRBV2	ASSASGAGSYNEQF
TRBJ2-4	TRBV7-9	ASSPPSVSKNIQY
TRBJ1-6	TRBV28	ASSLTGQNSPLH
TRBJ2-3	TRBV29-1	SVEGGEGYDTQY
TRBJ2-5	TRBV7-9	SSSLAARGETQY
TRBJ2-7	TRBV5-5	ASSSRIAGDPLGEQY
TRBJ2-5	TRBV7-6	ASKRLAGIQETQY
TRBJ1-2	TRBV6-4	ASSDGDSNYGYT
TRBJ1-2	TRBV2	ASSIQVGVGGYT
TRBJ2-1	TRBV7-2	ASSRGGGYNEQF
TRBJ2-7	TRBV11-2	ASSPRHEQY
TRBJ1-1	TRBV10-2	ASLQENTEAF
TRBJ1-5	TRBV5-4	ASSRPGGSNQPQH
TRBJ2-5	TRBV18	ASSPMAGGPEETQY
TRBJ1-3	TRBV28	ASSIQGSGNTIY
TRBJ1-1	TRBV6-1	ASSEPTVRGVEAF
TRBJ2-7	TRBV5-6	ASSPVDRPYEQY
TRBJ2-7	TRBV6-5	ASSGTGTPNRY
TRBJ2-2	TRBV27	ASSTLYSTGELF
TRBJ1-4	TRBV2	ASSDSGGSEKLF
TRBJ2-7	TRBV7-9	ASWGGNREPHEQY
TRBJ1-1	TRBV9	ASSVEGGEAF
.	TRBV19	ASSIDPRGEQY
TRBJ2-7	TRBV7-2	ASSLRIAGNYEQY
TRBJ2-6	TRBV7-3	ASSGPGANGLT
TRBJ2-4	TRBV29-1	SVEGAGKNSQY
TRBJ1-1	TRBV6-1	ASSRGQGAAF
TRBJ2-4	TRBV15	ATSRDRGGVNSQY
TRBJ2-2	TRBV11-2	ASSPVVSNTGELF
TRBJ2-1	TRBV5-4	ASSLTFNEQF
TRBJ1-1	TRBV5-1	ASSSGDRVNTEAF
TRBJ2-3	TRBV29-1	SVDPGWGTDTQY
TRBJ2-7	TRBV7-8	ASSLGPSYEQY
TRBJ2-7	TRBV5-6	ASVVRSPYEQY
TRBJ1-2	TRBV9	ASSPYGGYGYT
TRBJ1-2	TRBV18	ASSPQTGGAGGYT
TRBJ2-5	TRBV5-6	ASTPRGIEETQY
TRBJ1-2	TRBV11-2	ASSPTDRNYGYT
TRBJ2-1	TRBV9	ASSVGLAASYNEQF
TRBJ1-2	TRBV4-1	ASSHPGTRTGYT